Listed here are 30 T cell receptor beta chains from one sample, sequenced in a study of shared clonotypes between healthy human individuals. Method: immunoSEQ multiplex PCR; TCRdb's copy keeps in-frame clones and lacks some. Of roughly 1,800,000 clones in the sample, about 95% were seen once. As defined, naive CD8 cells were CD45RO-negative and positively selected for CCR7, with terminally differentiated effector memory CD45RA+ cells excluded. Sample: naive CD8+ T cells sorted from blood. The receptors come from a man between 18 and 35 years old in good health.

The chain uses TRBV7-9 and TRBJ2-5; the D call may be TRBD1 or TRBD2 (6 bases each). The V gene's germline CDR1 is SEHNR and CDR2 FQNEAQ (reference sequence). This CDR3 comprises 15 residues. Trimming removed 3 bases from V and 8 bases from J, with 19 bases in between. The CDR3 spells CASSLRGRGGETQYF. CDR3 DNA sequence: TGTGCCAGCAGCTTGAGGGGCAGGGGAGGAGAAACCCAGTACTTC. Together with reference TRBV7-9 and TRBJ2-5, the CDR3 gives the full variable domain: DTGVSQNPRHKITKRGQNVTFRCDPISEHNRLYWYRQTLGQGPEFLTYFQNEAQLEKSRLLSDRFSAERPKGSFSTLEIQRTEQGDSAMYLCASSLRGRGGETQYFGPGTRLLVL.

V gene TRBV10-3 combines with J gene TRBJ2-1; 7 positions agree with TRBD2. V lost 2 bases to trimming and J lost 4 bases; unmatched junction nucleotides: 5. Germline CDR1 and CDR2: ENHRY and SYGVKD. CDR3 length: 15 residues. The CDR3 DNA follows: TGTGCCATCAGTGAGGTGGTAGCGGGTTACAATGAGCAGTTCTTC. Amino acids: CAISEVVAGYNEQFF.

The chain carries TRBV5-6 and TRBJ2-7, with 8 bases matching TRBD2. The CDR3 loop spans 15 amino acids. CDR1 and CDR2 (germline): SGHDT, YYEEEE. Trimming took 5 bases from V and 2 from J; bases not matched to a gene: 9. CDR3 sequence (DNA): TGTGCCAGCAGTTCGGGGGGGACGGCGGCCTACGAGCAGTACTTC. This encodes CASSSGGTAAYEQYF.

The gene calls are TRBV5-6 and TRBJ2-5; 7 nucleotides line up with TRBD1. The CDR3 sequence is 13 residues long. V shed 3 bases, J shed 5 bases, and the junction held 4 bases outside the gene matches. The germline gives CDR1 SGHDT, CDR2 YYEEEE. This chain's CDR3 is CASSSTGVETQYF. Written as DNA, the CDR3 is TGTGCCAGCAGCTCCACAGGGGTGGAGACCCAGTACTTC. The variable domain in full, completed from reference TRBV5-6 and TRBJ2-5, reads DAGVTQSPTHLIKTRGQQVTLRCSPKSGHDTVSWYQQALGQGPQFIFQYYEEEERQRGNFPDRFSGHQFPNYSSELNVNALLLGDSALYLCASSSTGVETQYFGPGTRLLVL.

Concerning this clone: In the same sample, other DNA sequences code for this CDR3. V is TRBV10-3 and J is TRBJ1-1; D call uncertain. V was shortened by 5 bases and J by 0 bases, with 4 bases between the two germline ends. Germline loops: CDR1 ENHRY, CDR2 SYGVKD. The CDR3 extends over 12 amino acids. The CDR3 DNA follows: TGTGCCATCAGTCCTATGAACACTGAAGCTTTCTTT. Amino acid sequence: CAISPMNTEAFF.

The chain joins TRBV23-1 to TRBJ2-7; 8 bases align to TRBD1. TRBV23-1 is classed as an ORF, of uncertain function. Trimming cost V 6 bases and J 4 bases; bases outside gene matches: 8. The CDR3 extends over 14 amino acids. The CDR3 DNA reads as TGCGCCAGCAGCTTGACAGGGGAAAGGTACGAGCAGTACTTC. This sequence encodes CASSLTGERYEQYF.

For the CDR3, the DNA is TGTGCCAGCAGCTCCCGGGGGGGCCTAACCCCCGGGGAGCTGTTTTTT. This encodes CASSSRGGLTPGELFF. The J gene is TRBJ2-2, the V gene TRBV9; 8 bases agree with TRBD2. J was trimmed by 6 bases and V by 4 bases; bases with no gene match: 11. CDR1 SGDLS and CDR2 YYNGEE come from the germline V gene. The CDR3 spans 16 residues.

The chain recombines TRBV7-2 with TRBJ2-7; 11 bases are a match to TRBD2. V shed 5 bases and J 3 bases; nucleotides not matched to a gene: 12. In germline, CDR1 is SGHTA, CDR2 FQGNSA. The CDR3 consists of 17 residues. The CDR3 DNA sequence: TGTGCCAGCAGCGACTTGGCACTAGCGGGAGTGATCTACGAGCAGTACTTC. Protein sequence: CASSDLALAGVIYEQYF.

Concerning this clone itself: Other DNA sequences in this sample translate to the same CDR3. The chain has TRBV5-6 and TRBJ1-1; D not certain. CDR3 length equals 13 residues. Germline CDR1 SGHDT, CDR2 YYEEEE. V was shortened by 2 bases and J by 0 bases, with 5 bases between the two germline ends. CDR3 coding DNA: TGTGCCAGCAGCTTTGGGCTGAACACTGAAGCTTTCTTT. Translation gives CASSFGLNTEAFF.

This chain joins TRBV27 and TRBJ2-1, with D tentatively TRBD2 (6 bases). Trimming shortened V by 3 bases and J by 8 bases, and 20 bases separated the two germline ends. Germline assignment: CDR1 MNHEY and CDR2 SMNVEV (reference sequence). CDR3 size: 16 residues. CDR3 DNA sequence: TGTGCCAGCAGTTTTACACCGGGACGGGGGTACGATGAGCAGTTCTTC. This encodes CASSFTPGRGYDEQFF.

Of note for this clone: Within the sample, other DNA sequences also encode this same CDR3. The chain is built from TRBV5-4 and TRBJ2-5, with D maybe TRBD2 (6 bases). The CDR3 contains 13 residues. The V gene lost 1 base and the J gene lost 3 bases, with 7 bases spanning the gap. Germline CDR1 SGHNT, CDR2 YYREEE (reference sequence). The CDR3 loop reads CASSLRGEETQYF. In DNA, the CDR3 is TGTGCCAGCAGCTTGCGCGGGGAAGAGACCCAGTACTTC.

The CDR3 nucleotides read TGTGCCATCAGTGAGCCACTAGATACAGATACGCAGTATTTT. Protein product: CAISEPLDTDTQYF. This chain joins TRBV10-3 and TRBJ2-3; D is perhaps TRBD2 (5 bases). The germline V gene encodes CDR1 ENHRY and CDR2 SYGVKD. The CDR3 covers 14 residues. The V end was cut by 2 bases, the J end by 3 bases, with 9 bases between.

The rearrangement links TRBV9 to TRBJ2-7; the match to TRBD1 covers 7 bases. Germline V gene lookup returns CDR1 SGDLS and CDR2 YYNGEE. With 2 bases clipped from V and 2 bases from J, the junction kept 4 bases outside the gene matches. The CDR3 has 14 amino acids. The CDR3 DNA reads as TGTGCCAGCAGCGTGGGACAGTTTCCCTACGAGCAGTACTTC. Translating gives CASSVGQFPYEQYF.

The chain is built from TRBV6-1 and TRBJ1-1, with TRBD1 identical over 7 bases. The CDR3 covers 13 residues. CDR1 is MNHNS and CDR2 is SASEGT in the germline V gene. The V and J ends lost 5 bases and 6 bases, in that order; junction bases with no gene match: 6. The CDR3 DNA reads TGTGCCAGCAGTCCGACAGGGAAATCTGAAGCTTTCTTT. This codes for CASSPTGKSEAFF.

The J gene is TRBJ2-7, the V gene TRBV7-2; D remains unclear. The CDR3 runs 15 residues. Germline V CDR1 and CDR2: SGHTA, FQGNSA. Trimming left V 0 bases short and J 1 base short, with 10 bases between. The DNA of the CDR3 is TGTGCCAGCAGCTTAGCTTCTGGTAGTTCCTACGAGCAGTACTTC. Residues: CASSLASGSSYEQYF.

This clone occurred a few times. This chain joins TRBV28 and TRBJ1-2, with TRBD1 as a possible D gene (5 bases). The CDR3 sequence is 11 residues long. Germline V gives CDR1 MDHEN, CDR2 SYDVKM. Trimming shortened V by 4 bases and J by 7 bases, and 7 bases separated the two germline ends. As DNA, the CDR3 is TGTGCCAGCAGTTACGACAGTGGCTACACCTTC. Encoded protein: CASSYDSGYTF.

Remarks on this clone: The sample carries other DNA sequences with the same CDR3. The chain uses TRBV13 and TRBJ2-5, with D perhaps TRBD1 or TRBD2 (5 bases each). Germline V gene lookup returns CDR1 PRHDT and CDR2 FYEKMQ (reference sequence). The V and J ends lost 3 bases and 3 bases respectively, with 8 bases between them. The CDR3 is 13 residues long. In DNA form, the CDR3 reads TGTGCCAGCAGCTTGGTGGGGGAAGAGACCCAGTACTTC. Translation: CASSLVGEETQYF.

The chain employs TRBV18 and TRBJ2-1; 11 bases match TRBD2. With 3 bases clipped from V and 2 bases from J, the junction kept 12 bases outside the gene matches. Germline CDR1 and CDR2: KGHSH and LQKENI. The CDR3 spans 19 residues. The CDR3 here is CASSPLAGLAEGTYNEQFF. In DNA, the CDR3 is TGTGCCAGCTCACCCTTAGCGGGACTAGCGGAAGGGACCTACAATGAGCAGTTCTTC.

The chain carries TRBV5-1 and TRBJ2-1, with D possibly being TRBD2 (7 bases). Germline-derived CDR1 and CDR2 are SGHRS and YFSETQ. This CDR3 comprises 15 residues. Trimming stripped 3 bases from V and 7 bases from J, with 17 bases between. The CDR3 is CASSWPGGGLNEQFF. As DNA, the CDR3 is TGCGCCAGCAGCTGGCCTGGCGGGGGCTTAAATGAGCAGTTCTTC.

The chain employs TRBV30 and TRBJ2-7; 9 nucleotides line up with TRBD2. Trimming removed 7 bases from V and 2 bases from J; junction bases left unmatched: 15. The germline V gene encodes CDR1 GTSNPN and CDR2 SVGIG (reference sequence). The length of the CDR3 is 16 residues. CDR3 amino acids: CAYPPPQRGVTYEQYF. The CDR3 nucleotides read TGTGCCTACCCGCCCCCCCAGCGGGGGGTAACCTACGAGCAGTACTTC.

The chain combines TRBV29-1 with TRBJ2-1; the D gene is possibly TRBD1 (6 bases). V dropped 1 base and J dropped 6 bases, with 10 bases sitting between them. Germline-derived CDR1 and CDR2 are SQVTM and ANQGSEA. This CDR3 spans 13 amino acids. The CDR3 loop is CSVEGTDPNEQFF. The CDR3 DNA reads as TGCAGCGTTGAAGGGACAGACCCCAATGAGCAGTTCTTC.

Note on this clone: Within the sample, other DNA sequences also encode this same CDR3. The chain recombines TRBV27 with TRBJ1-5; D is ambiguous. CDR1 is MNHEY and CDR2 is SMNVEV in the germline V gene (reference sequence). This CDR3 spans 14 amino acids. V lost 2 bases and J lost 1, with 6 bases in between. The CDR3 loop reads CASSLVGSNQPQHF. The CDR3 DNA is TGTGCCAGCAGTTTAGTGGGCAGCAATCAGCCCCAGCATTTT.

The V and J genes are TRBV6-5 and TRBJ2-7; TRBD2 matches at 13 bases. Germline CDR1 is MNHEY and CDR2 is SVGAGI. The CDR3 has 15 residues. J was trimmed by 3 bases and V by 7 bases; bases with no gene match: 6. The CDR3 coding sequence is TGTGCCAGCAAACCCGGGACTAGCGGGGTCTACGAGCAGTACTTC. Translated, it gives CASKPGTSGVYEQYF.

The chain carries TRBV28 and TRBJ1-1; D perhaps matches TRBD1 (5 bases). Germline V CDR1 and CDR2: MDHEN, SYDVKM. Deletions cut 2 bases from V and 4 bases from J, with 14 bases between. The CDR3 covers 15 residues. The CDR3 coding sequence is TGTGCCAGCAGTTTAGGTATGGGGGTGGGCACTGAAGCTTTCTTT. Translated: CASSLGMGVGTEAFF.

V usage is TRBV30 and J usage is TRBJ1-6; TRBD1 agrees at 7 bases. Germline-derived CDR1 and CDR2 are GTSNPN and SVGIG (reference sequence). This CDR3 region has 15 residues. J lost 5 bases, V lost 0 bases, and 4 bases had no gene match. The DNA of the CDR3 is TGTGCCTGGAGTGTACTGGGGACAGATAATTCACCCCTCCACTTT. Translation: CAWSVLGTDNSPLHF.

The CDR3 DNA sequence: TGTGCCAGCAGCCCCACTTGGAGTTCGGACACTGAAGCTTTCTTT. Protein: CASSPTWSSDTEAFF. The chain joins TRBV6-4 to TRBJ1-1; D is ambiguous. This CDR3 comprises 15 residues. CDR1 and CDR2 from the germline V gene are MRHNA and SNTAGT. V was trimmed by 6 bases and J by 3 bases, leaving 17 bases between them.

This chain joins TRBV11-2 and TRBJ2-1; D possibly uses TRBD1 or TRBD2 (6 bases each). Germline V lookup: CDR1 SGHAT, CDR2 FQNNGV. The CDR3 is made up of 11 amino acids. Trimming left V 8 bases short and J 10 bases short, with 12 bases between. CDR3 protein: CASGGRREQFF. CDR3 sequence (DNA): TGTGCCAGCGGGGGGCGGAGGGAGCAGTTCTTC.

The chain recombines TRBV7-9 with TRBJ2-6; D is undetermined. This CDR3 is built from 18 residues. Germline V lookup: CDR1 SEHNR, CDR2 FQNEAQ (reference sequence). The V gene lost 1 base and the J gene lost 0 bases, with 13 bases spanning the gap. CDR3 DNA: TGTGCCAGCAGCTTAGATCCGGGCTTGAGCTCTGGGGCCAACGTCCTGACTTTC. It is translated as CASSLDPGLSSGANVLTF.

The chain carries TRBV29-1 and TRBJ2-1; TRBD1 matches 9 bases. Germline V gene data show CDR1 as SQVTM and CDR2 as ANQGSEA. After removal of 6 bases from V and 3 bases from J, the junction contained 6 bases not matched to a gene. The CDR3 covers 14 residues. CDR3 protein: CSVVGTGFYNEQFF. CDR3 nucleotide sequence: TGCAGCGTGGTCGGGACAGGGTTCTACAATGAGCAGTTCTTC.

The gene calls are TRBV9 and TRBJ2-3; no clear D. Trimming removed 4 bases from V and 1 base from J, with 10 bases in between. The CDR3 length is 14 residues. Germline V lookup: CDR1 SGDLS, CDR2 YYNGEE. This CDR3 reads CASSPDGGTDTQYF. The CDR3 DNA reads TGTGCCAGCAGCCCCGATGGGGGCACAGATACGCAGTATTTT.